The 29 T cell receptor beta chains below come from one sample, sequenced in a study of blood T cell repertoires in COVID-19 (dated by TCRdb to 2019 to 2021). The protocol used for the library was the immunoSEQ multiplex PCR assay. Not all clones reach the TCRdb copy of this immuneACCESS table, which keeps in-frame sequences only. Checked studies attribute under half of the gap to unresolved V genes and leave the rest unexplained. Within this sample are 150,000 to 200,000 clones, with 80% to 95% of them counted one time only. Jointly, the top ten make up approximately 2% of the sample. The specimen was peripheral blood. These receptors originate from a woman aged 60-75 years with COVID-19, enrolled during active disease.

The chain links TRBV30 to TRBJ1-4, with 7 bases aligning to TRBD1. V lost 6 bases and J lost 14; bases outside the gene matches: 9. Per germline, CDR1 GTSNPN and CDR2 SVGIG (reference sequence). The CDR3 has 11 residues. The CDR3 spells CACTGTEDLFF. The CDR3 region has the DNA TGTGCCTGTACAGGGACAGAGGATCTGTTTTTT.

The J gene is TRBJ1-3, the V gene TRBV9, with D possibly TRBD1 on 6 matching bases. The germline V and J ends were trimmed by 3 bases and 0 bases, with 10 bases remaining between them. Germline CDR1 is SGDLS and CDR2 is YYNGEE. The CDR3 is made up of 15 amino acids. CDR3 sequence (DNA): TGTGCCAGCAGCGGAGCGACAGGCTCTGGAAACACCATATATTTT. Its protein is CASSGATGSGNTIYF.

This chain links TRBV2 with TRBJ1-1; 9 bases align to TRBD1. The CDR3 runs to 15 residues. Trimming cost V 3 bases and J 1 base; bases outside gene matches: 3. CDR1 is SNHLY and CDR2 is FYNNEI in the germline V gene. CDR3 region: CASSEEGQGNTEAFF. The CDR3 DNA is TGTGCCAGCAGTGAGGAGGGACAGGGGAACACTGAAGCTTTCTTT. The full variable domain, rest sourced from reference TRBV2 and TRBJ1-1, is EPEVTQTPSHQVTQMGQEVILRCVPISNHLYFYWYRQILGQKVEFLVSFYNNEISEKSEIFDDQFSVERPDGSNFTLKIRSTKLEDSAMYFCASSEEGQGNTEAFFGQGTRLTVV.

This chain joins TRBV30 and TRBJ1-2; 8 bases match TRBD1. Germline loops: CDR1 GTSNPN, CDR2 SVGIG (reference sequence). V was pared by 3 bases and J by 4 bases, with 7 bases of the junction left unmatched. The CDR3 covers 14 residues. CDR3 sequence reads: CAWSPTGDVYGYTF. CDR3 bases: TGTGCCTGGAGCCCGACAGGGGATGTCTATGGCTACACCTTC.

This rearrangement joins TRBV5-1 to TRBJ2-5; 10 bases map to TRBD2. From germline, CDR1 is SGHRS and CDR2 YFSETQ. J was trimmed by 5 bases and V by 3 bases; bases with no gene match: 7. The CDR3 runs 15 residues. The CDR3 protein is CASSSSGGAWETQYF. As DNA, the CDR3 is TGCGCCAGCAGCTCCAGCGGGGGGGCCTGGGAGACCCAGTACTTC.

The CDR3 DNA sequence: TGTGCCAGCAGCTTAGATACAGGGGGCGGCAATCAGCCCCAGCATTTT. It specifies CASSLDTGGGNQPQHF. J is TRBJ1-5 and V is TRBV7-6; TRBD1 matches 9 bases. Trimming removed 1 base from V and 2 bases from J; junction bases left unmatched: 3. The CDR3 length is 16 residues. Germline V gives CDR1 SGHVS, CDR2 FNYEAQ.

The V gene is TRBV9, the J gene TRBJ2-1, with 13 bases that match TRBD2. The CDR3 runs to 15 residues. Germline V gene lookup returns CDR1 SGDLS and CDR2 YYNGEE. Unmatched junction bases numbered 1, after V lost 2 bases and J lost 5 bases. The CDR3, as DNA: TGTGCCAGCAGCGTTACTAGCGGGGGGGACAATGAGCAGTTCTTC. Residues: CASSVTSGGDNEQFF.

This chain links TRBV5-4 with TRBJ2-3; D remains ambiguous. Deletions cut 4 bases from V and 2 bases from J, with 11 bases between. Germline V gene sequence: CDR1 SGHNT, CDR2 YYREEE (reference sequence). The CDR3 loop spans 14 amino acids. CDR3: CASSRSTTTDTQYF. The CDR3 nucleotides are TGTGCCAGCAGCCGTTCTACTACCACAGATACGCAGTATTTT.

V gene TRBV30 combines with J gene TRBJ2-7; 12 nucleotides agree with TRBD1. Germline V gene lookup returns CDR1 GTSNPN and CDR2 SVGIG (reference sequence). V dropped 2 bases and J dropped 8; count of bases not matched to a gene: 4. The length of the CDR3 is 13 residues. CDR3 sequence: CAWSPGQGAKQYF. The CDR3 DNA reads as TGTGCCTGGAGTCCGGGACAGGGGGCAAAGCAGTACTTC.

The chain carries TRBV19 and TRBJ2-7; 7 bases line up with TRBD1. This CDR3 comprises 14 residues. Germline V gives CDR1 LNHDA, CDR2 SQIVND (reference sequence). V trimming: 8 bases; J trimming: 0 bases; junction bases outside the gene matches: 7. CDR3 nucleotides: TGTGCCAGTCCCGGACAGGTCAGCTCCTACGAGCAGTACTTC. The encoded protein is CASPGQVSSYEQYF.

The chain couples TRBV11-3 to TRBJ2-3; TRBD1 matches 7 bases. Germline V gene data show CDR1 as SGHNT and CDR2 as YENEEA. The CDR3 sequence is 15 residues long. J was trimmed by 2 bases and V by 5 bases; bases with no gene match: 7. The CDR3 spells CASSRTGAITDTQYF. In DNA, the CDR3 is TGTGCCAGCAGCCGAACAGGGGCTATCACAGATACGCAGTATTTT.

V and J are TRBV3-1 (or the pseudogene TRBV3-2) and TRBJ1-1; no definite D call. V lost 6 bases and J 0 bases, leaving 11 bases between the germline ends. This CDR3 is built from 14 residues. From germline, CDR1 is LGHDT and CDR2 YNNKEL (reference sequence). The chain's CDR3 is CASSTRALNTEAFF. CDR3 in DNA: TGTGCCAGCAGTACTAGGGCACTGAACACTGAAGCTTTCTTT.

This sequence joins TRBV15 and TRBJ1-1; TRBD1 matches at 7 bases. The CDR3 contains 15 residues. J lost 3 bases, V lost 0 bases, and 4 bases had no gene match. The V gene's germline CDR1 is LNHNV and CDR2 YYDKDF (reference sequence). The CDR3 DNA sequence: TGTGCCACCAGCAGAGATAGGGGACAGTACACTGAAGCTTTCTTT. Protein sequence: CATSRDRGQYTEAFF.

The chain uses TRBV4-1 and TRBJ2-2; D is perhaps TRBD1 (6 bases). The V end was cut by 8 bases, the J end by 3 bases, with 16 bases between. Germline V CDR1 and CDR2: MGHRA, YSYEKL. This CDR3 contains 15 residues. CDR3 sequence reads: CASHRQDRDTGELFF. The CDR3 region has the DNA TGCGCCAGCCACAGGCAGGACAGAGACACCGGGGAGCTGTTTTTT.

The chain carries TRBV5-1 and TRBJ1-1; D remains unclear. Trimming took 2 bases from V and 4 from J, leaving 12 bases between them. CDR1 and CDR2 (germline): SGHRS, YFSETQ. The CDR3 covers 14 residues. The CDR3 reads CASSFGGLGTEAFF. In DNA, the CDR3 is TGCGCCAGCAGCTTCGGCGGTCTAGGCACTGAAGCTTTCTTT.

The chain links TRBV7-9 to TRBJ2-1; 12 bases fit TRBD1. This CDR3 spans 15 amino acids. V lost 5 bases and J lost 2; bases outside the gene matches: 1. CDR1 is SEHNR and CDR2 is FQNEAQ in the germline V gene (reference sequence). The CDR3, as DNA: TGTGCCAGCAGCGGGACAGGGGGCGCCTACAATGAGCAGTTCTTC. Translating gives CASSGTGGAYNEQFF.

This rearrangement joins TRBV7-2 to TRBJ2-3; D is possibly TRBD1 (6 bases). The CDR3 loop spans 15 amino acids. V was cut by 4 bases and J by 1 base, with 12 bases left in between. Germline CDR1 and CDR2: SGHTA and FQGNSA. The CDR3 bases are TGTGCCAGCAGCTCTCAACAGGGACGCACAGATACGCAGTATTTT. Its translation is CASSSQQGRTDTQYF.

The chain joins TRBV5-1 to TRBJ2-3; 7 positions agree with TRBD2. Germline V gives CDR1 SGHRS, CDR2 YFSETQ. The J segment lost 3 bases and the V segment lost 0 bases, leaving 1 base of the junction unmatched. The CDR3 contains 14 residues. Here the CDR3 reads CASSLDGGTDTQYF. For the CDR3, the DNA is TGCGCCAGCAGCTTGGACGGGGGGACAGATACGCAGTATTTT.

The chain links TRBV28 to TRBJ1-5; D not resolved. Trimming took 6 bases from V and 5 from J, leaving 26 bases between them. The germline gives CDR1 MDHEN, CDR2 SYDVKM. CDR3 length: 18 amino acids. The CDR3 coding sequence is TGTGCCAGCAGCCAAAGTCAAGGACTCGGGAACTTAGATCAGCCCCAGCATTTT. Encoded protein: CASSQSQGLGNLDQPQHF.

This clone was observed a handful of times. The DNA for the CDR3 is TGCGCCAGCAGCCAAGATCCGGAAACAGGGGGCGCGTACACTGAAGCTTTCTTT. It encodes CASSQDPETGGAYTEAFF. This rearrangement joins TRBV4-3 to TRBJ1-1, with 9 bases identical to TRBD1. Per germline, CDR1 LGHNA and CDR2 YSLEER. This CDR3 region has 18 residues. V lost 0 bases, J lost 3 bases, and 11 bases stayed unmatched.

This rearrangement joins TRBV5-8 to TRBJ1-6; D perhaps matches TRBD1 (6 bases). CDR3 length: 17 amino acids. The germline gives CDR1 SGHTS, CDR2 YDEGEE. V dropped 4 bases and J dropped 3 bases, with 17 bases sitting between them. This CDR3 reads CASSPGDRPNYNSPLHF. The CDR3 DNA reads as TGTGCCAGCAGCCCGGGTGACAGGCCTAACTATAATTCACCCCTCCACTTT.

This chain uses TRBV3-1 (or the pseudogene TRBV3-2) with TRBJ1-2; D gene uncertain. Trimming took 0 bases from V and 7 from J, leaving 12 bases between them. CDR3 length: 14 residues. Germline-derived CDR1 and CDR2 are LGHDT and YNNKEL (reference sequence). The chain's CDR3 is CASSQDIGSGGYTF. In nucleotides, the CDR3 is TGTGCCAGCAGCCAAGATATTGGGAGCGGTGGCTACACCTTC.

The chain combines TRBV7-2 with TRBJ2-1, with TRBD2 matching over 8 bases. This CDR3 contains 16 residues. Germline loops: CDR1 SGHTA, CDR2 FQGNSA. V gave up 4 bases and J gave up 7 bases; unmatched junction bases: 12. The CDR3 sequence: CASSSREGRGTNEQFF. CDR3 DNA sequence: TGTGCCAGCAGCTCCCGGGAGGGTAGGGGTACGAATGAGCAGTTCTTC.

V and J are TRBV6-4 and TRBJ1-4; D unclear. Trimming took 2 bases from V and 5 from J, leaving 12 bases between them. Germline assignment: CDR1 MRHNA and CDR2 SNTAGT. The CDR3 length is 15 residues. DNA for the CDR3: TGTGCCAGCAGTGACCTTGCAGGAACAAATGAAAAACTGTTTTTT. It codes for CASSDLAGTNEKLFF.

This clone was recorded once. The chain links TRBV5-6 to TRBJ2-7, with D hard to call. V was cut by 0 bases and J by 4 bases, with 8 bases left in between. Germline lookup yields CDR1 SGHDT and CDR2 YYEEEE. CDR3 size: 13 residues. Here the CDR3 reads CASSLGRVYEQYF. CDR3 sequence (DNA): TGTGCCAGCAGCTTGGGTCGAGTATACGAGCAGTACTTC.

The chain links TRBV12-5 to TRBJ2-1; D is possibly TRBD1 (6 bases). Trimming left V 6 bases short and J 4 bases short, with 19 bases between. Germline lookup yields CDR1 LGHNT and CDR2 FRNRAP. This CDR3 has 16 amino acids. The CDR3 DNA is TGTGCTAGTGGCACAACCTTCAGGGGAGTGTACAATGAGCAGTTCTTC. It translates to CASGTTFRGVYNEQFF.

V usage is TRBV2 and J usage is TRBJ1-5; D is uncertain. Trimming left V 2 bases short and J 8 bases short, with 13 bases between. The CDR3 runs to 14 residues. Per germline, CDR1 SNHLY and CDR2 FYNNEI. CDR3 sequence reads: CASSEFSVREPQHF. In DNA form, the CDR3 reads TGTGCCAGCAGTGAATTCTCAGTTCGGGAGCCCCAGCATTTT.

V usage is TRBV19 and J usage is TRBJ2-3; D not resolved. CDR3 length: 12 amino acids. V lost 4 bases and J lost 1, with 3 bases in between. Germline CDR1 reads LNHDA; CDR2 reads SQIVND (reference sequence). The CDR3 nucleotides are TGTGCCAGTAGTACGGGCACAGATACGCAGTATTTT. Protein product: CASSTGTDTQYF.

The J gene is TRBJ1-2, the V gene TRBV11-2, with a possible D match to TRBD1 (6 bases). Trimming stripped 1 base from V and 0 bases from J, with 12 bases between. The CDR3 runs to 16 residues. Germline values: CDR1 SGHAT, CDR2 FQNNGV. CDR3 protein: CASSLGGGPANYGYTF. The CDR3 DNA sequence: TGTGCCAGCAGCTTAGGAGGGGGACCAGCTAACTATGGCTACACCTTC.